The T cell receptor (beta chain) under discussion was sequenced for a study of shared T cell receptors in the human thymus. Germline-derived CDR1 and CDR2 are LGHNA and YSLEER. The CDR3 is made up of 15 amino acids. After removal of 5 bases from V and 5 bases from J, the junction contained 12 bases not matched to a gene. This clone has only a few counts. Repertoires were generated with immunoSEQ multiplex PCR, while TCRdb's copy carries only in-frame clones and drops some. The table has approximately 760,000 clones, 70% to 90% seen once. These data also featured in a second study, about human thymus T cells. That source notes: Those donating were healthy Finnish infants in corrective surgery for congenital heart defects. Thymus tissue was removed during corrective cardiac surgery. Thymic and blood repertoires appeared to show biased V and J gene usage. Related work showed strongly overlapping thymic repertoires across unrelated individuals.

The chain has TRBV4-3 and TRBJ2-7; TRBD1 agrees at 7 bases. Material for sequencing was thymocytes. The clonotype comes from a girl less than two years old with a congenital heart defect. In DNA, the CDR3 is TGCGCCAGCAGCGACAACAGGGGTGCGTGTCACGAGCAGTACTTC. This gives the protein CASSDNRGACHEQYF.